This TCR beta chain was documented in a study of OX40 agonist ivuxolimab in advanced cancers. Study overall: Patients' therapy was ivuxolimab, an antibody that acts as an agonist of OX40 (CD134).

Some clones are missing from TCRdb's copy, which holds only in-frame ones; the method was immunoSEQ multiplex PCR. Of about 64,000 clones listed, approximately 89% are singletons. Germline-derived CDR1 and CDR2 are SGHNT and YENEEA. This CDR3 spans 13 amino acids. V was clipped by 2 bases and J by 7 bases, with 9 bases between them. About this clone: Its antigen is not known.

Study observations and caveats: The CD4+ and CD8+ T cells in the blood had expanded clonally by week 6 at 0.1 to 3.0 mg/kg.

V gene TRBV11-3 combines with J gene TRBJ1-5; TRBD1 is a possible D gene (5 bases). The specimen comprised CD4+ or CD8+ T cells sorted from blood, sampled in a trial of the OX40 agonist ivuxolimab. This sequence originates from an adult with an advanced solid tumor such as melanoma, head and neck, liver or kidney cancer. CDR3 sequence: CASSLQGDQPQHF. CDR3 in DNA: TGTGCCAGCAGCTTACAAGGGGACCAGCCCCAGCATTTT.